This T cell receptor (beta chain) was identified in a study of blood T cell repertoires in COVID-19. Background on the study: Acute and convalescent COVID-19 specimens originated in the United States, Italy and Spain.

Profiling relied on immunoSEQ multiplex PCR, and the TCRdb table lists in-frame clones only, not all of them. This table has about 310,000 clones, about nine tenths appearing once. V was pared by 4 bases and J by 2 bases, with 15 bases between. Germline CDR1 SGHRS, CDR2 YFSETQ. The CDR3 length is 16 residues. This TCR derives from a man aged 45-65 years with active or convalescent COVID-19. The sequencing sample was made of peripheral blood. The rearrangement uses TRBV5-1 and TRBJ2-2; D is possibly TRBD2 (5 bases). The CDR3 protein is CASSGLPRGNTGELFF. CDR3 in DNA: TGCGCCAGCAGCGGACTTCCTCGGGGAAACACCGGGGAGCTGTTTTTT.